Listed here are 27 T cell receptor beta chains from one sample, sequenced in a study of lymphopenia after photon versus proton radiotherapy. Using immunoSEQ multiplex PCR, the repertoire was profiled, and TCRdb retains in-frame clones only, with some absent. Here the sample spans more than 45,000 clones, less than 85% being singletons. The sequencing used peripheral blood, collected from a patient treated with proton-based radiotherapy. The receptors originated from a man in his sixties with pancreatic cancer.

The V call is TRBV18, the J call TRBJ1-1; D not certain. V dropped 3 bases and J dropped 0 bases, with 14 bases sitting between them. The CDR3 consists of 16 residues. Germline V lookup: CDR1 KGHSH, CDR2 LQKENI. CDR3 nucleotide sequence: TGTGCCAGCTCACCCGACCCCCCCAGCTTGAACACTGAAGCTTTCTTT. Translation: CASSPDPPSLNTEAFF. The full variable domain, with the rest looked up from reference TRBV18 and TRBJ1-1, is NAGVMQNPRHLVRRRGQEARLRCSPMKGHSHVYWYRQLPEEGLKFMVYLQKENIIDESGMPKERFSAEFPKEGPSILRIQQVVRGDSAAYFCASSPDPPSLNTEAFFGQGTRLTVV.

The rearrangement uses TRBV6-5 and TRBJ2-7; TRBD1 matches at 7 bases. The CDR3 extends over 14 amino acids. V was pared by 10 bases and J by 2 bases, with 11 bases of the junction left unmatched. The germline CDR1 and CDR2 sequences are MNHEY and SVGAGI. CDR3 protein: CATSGRRGTYEQYF. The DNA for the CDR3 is TGTGCCACCTCCGGTCGCAGGGGGACCTACGAGCAGTACTTC.

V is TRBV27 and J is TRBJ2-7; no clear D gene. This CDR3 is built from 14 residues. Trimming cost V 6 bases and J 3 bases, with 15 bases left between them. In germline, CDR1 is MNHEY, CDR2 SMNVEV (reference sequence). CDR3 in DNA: TGTGCCAGCAGAGGATCGGGCCGCGGCTACGAGCAGTACTTC. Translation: CASRGSGRGYEQYF.

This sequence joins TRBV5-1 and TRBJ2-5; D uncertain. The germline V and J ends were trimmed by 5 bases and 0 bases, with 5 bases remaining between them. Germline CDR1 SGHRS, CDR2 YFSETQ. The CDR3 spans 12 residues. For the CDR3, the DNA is TGCGCCAGCAGTTTTGACCAAGAGACCCAGTACTTC. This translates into CASSFDQETQYF.

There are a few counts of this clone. CDR3 in amino acids: CASSRGLRGRSPGANVLTF. CDR3 coding DNA: TGTGCCAGCAGCCGTGGCCTACGCGGGAGATCCCCTGGGGCCAACGTCCTGACTTTC. The genes are TRBV14 and TRBJ2-6; 7 nucleotides line up with TRBD2. The V gene's germline CDR1 is SGHDN and CDR2 FVKESK. V gave up 4 bases and J gave up 2 bases; unmatched junction bases: 14. CDR3 size: 19 residues.

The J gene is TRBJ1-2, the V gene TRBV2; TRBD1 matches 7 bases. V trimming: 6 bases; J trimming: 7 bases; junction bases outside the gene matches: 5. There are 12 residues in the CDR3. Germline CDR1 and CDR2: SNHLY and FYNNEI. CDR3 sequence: CASSNRDSGYTF. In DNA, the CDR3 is TGTGCCAGCAGCAACCGGGACAGTGGCTACACCTTC.

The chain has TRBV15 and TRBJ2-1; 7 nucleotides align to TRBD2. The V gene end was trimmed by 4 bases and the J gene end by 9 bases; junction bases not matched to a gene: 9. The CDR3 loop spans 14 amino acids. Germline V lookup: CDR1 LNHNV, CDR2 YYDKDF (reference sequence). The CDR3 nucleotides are TGTGCCACCAGCAAATCCCTCGGGGAGGGTGAGCAGTTCTTC. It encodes CATSKSLGEGEQFF.

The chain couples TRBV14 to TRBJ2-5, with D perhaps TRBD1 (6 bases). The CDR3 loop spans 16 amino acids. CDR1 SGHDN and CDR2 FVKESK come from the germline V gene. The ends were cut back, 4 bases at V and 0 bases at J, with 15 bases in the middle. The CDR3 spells CASSPMGAGYQETQYF. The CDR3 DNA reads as TGTGCCAGCAGCCCCATGGGGGCAGGGTACCAAGAGACCCAGTACTTC.

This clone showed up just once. The CDR3 protein is CASRGTGRVIQYF. As DNA, the CDR3 is TGTGCCAGCAGGGGGACAGGCAGGGTCATTCAGTACTTC. The chain employs TRBV6-5 and TRBJ2-4; 8 nucleotides agree with TRBD1. The CDR3 totals 13 residues. Germline trimming cut 6 bases from V and 9 bases from J; bases unmatched to any gene: 7. Germline V CDR1 and CDR2: MNHEY, SVGAGI.

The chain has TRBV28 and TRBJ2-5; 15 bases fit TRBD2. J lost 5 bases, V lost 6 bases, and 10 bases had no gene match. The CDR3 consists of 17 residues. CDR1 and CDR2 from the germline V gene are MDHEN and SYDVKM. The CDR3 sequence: CASRGSGLAGGRETQYF. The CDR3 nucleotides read TGTGCCAGCAGGGGATCGGGACTAGCGGGAGGACGCGAGACCCAGTACTTC.

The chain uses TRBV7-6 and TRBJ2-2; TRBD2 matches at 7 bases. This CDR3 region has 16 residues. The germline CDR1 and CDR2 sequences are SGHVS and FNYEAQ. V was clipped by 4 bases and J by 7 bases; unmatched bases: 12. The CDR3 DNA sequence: TGTGCCAGCAGCTCGGGGGGATCTGAAGTAGGCGGGGAGCTGTTTTTT. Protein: CASSSGGSEVGGELFF.

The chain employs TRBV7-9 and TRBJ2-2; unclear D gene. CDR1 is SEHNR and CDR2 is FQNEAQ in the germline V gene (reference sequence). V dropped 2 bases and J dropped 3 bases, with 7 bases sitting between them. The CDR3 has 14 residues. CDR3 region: CASSLLVYTGELFF. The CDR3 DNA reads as TGTGCCAGCAGCTTACTGGTCTACACCGGGGAGCTGTTTTTT.

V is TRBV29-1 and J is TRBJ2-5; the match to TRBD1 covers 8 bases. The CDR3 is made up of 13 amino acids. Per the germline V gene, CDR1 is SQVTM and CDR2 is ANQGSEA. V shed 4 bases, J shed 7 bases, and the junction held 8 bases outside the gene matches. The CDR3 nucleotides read TGCAGCGTTGTTCGGCAGGGGGCTGTGACCCAGTACTTC. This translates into CSVVRQGAVTQYF.

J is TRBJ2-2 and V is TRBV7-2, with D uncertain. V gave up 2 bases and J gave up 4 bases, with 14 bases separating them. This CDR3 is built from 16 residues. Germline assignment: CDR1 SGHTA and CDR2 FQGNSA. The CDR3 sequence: CASSLKIESFTGELFF. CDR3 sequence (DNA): TGTGCCAGCAGCTTAAAGATTGAGTCGTTCACCGGGGAGCTGTTTTTT.

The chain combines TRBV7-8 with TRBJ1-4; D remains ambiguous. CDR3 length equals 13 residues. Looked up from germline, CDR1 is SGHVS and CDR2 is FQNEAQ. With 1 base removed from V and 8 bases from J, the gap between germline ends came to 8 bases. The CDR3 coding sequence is TGTGCCAGCAGCTTAGACCCTTCGGAAAAACTGTTTTTT. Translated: CASSLDPSEKLFF.

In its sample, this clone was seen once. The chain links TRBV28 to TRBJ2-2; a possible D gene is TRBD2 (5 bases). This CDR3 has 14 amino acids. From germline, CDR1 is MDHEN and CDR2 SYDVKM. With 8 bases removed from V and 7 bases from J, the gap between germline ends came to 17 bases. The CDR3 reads CASRRGAGGGELFF. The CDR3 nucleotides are TGTGCCAGCCGTCGTGGCGCGGGTGGCGGGGAGCTGTTTTTT.

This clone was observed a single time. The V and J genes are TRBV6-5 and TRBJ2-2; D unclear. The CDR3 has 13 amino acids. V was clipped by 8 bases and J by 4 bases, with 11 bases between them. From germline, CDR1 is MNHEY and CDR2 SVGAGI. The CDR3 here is CASQGSLTGELFF. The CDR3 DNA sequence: TGTGCCAGCCAAGGAAGCCTCACCGGGGAGCTGTTTTTT.

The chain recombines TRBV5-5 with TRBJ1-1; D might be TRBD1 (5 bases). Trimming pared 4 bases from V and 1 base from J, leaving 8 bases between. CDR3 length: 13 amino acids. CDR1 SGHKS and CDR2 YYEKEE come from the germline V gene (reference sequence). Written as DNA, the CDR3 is TGTGCCAGCAGCCCTACAGGGAACACTGAAGCTTTCTTT. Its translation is CASSPTGNTEAFF.

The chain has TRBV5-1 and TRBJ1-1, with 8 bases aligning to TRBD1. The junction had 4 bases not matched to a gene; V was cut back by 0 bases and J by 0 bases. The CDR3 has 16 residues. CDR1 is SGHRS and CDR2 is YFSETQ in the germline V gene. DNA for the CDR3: TGCGCCAGCAGCTTGGAGGGGGGACAGGTGAACACTGAAGCTTTCTTT. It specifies CASSLEGGQVNTEAFF.

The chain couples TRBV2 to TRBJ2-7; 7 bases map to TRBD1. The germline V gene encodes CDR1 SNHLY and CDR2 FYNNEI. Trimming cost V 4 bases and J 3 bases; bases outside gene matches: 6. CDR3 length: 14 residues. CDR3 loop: CASSAGTANYEQYF. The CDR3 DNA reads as TGTGCCAGCAGTGCCGGGACAGCGAACTACGAGCAGTACTTC.

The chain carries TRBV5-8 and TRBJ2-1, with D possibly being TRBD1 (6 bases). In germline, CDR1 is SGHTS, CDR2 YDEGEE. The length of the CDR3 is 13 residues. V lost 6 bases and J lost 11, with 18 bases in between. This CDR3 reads CASTRVGGHQQFF. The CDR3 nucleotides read TGTGCCAGCACTCGAGTAGGGGGACACCAGCAGTTCTTC.

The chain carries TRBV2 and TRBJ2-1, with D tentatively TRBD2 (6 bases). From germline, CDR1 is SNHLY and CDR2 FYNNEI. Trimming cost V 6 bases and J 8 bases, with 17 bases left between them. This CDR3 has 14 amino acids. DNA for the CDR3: TGTGCCAGCAGCCCCCAGGGCGGGAACTATGAGCAGTTCTTC. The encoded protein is CASSPQGGNYEQFF.

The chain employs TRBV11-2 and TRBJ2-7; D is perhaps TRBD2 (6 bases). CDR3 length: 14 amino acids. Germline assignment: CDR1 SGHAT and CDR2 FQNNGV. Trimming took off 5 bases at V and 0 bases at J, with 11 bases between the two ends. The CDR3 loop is CASSPHGSSYEQYF. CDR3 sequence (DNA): TGTGCCAGCAGCCCTCACGGGAGCTCCTACGAGCAGTACTTC.

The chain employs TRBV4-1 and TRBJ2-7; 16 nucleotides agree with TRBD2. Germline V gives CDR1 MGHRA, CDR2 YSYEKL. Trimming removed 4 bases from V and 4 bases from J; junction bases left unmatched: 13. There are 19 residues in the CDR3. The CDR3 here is CASSPAYGTSGRGVYEQYF. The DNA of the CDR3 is TGCGCCAGCAGCCCTGCCTACGGGACTAGCGGGAGGGGGGTTTACGAGCAGTACTTC.

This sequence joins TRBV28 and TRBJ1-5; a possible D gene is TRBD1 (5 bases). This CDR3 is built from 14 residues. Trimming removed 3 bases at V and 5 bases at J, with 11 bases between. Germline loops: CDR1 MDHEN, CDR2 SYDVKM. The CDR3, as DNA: TGTGCCAGCAGTTTGAGAGGGGACCATCAGCCCCAGCATTTT. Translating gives CASSLRGDHQPQHF.

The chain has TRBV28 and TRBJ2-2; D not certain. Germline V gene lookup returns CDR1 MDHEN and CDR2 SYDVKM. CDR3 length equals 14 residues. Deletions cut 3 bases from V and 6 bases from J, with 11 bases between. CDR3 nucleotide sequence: TGTGCCAGCAGTTTCAACATTCTGTCCGGGGAGCTGTTTTTT. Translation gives CASSFNILSGELFF.

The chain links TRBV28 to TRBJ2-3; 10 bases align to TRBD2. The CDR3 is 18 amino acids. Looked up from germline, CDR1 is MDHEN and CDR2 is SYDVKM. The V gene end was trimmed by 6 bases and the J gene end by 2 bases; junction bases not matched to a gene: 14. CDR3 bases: TGTGCCAGCAGCCCCCTAGGCCCTAGCGGGAGTCCCACAGATACGCAGTATTTT. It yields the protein CASSPLGPSGSPTDTQYF.